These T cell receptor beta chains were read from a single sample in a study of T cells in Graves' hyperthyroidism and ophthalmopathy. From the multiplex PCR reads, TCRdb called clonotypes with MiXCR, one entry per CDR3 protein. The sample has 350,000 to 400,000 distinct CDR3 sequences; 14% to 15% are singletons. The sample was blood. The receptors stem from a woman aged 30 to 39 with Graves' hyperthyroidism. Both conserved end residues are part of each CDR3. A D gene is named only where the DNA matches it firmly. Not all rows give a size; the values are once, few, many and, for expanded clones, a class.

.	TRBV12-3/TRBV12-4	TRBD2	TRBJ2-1	TGTGCCAGCAGTAGCGGGAGGATCAATGAGCAGTTCTTC	CASSSGRINEQFF
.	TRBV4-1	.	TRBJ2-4	TGCGCCAGCAGCCAAGGGTTGGACATTCAGTACTTC	CASSQGLDIQYF
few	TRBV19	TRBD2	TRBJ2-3	TGTGCCAGTGGGGGCCTAGCGGGGAGCACAGATACGCAGTATTTT	CASGGLAGSTDTQYF
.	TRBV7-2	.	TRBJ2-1	TGTGCCAGCAGCTTAGTGTTGCTACCTTCCTACAATGAGCAGTTCTTC	CASSLVLLPSYNEQFF
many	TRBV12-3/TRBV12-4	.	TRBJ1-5	TGTGCCAGCAGTTCCCAGGGCGAGGGTCAGCCCCAGCATTTT	CASSSQGEGQPQHF
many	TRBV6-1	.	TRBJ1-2	TGTGCCAGCAGTGGCGATGTCTGGGGCGAAAACTATGGCTACACCTTC	CASSGDVWGENYGYTF
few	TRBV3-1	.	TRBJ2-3	TGTGCCAGCAGCCAAGTTACCGCAGATACGCAGTATTTT	CASSQVTADTQYF
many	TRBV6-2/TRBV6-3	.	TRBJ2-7	TGTGCCAGCAGTTACGGGCCGGGTTCAAGATCCGAGCAGTACTTC	CASSYGPGSRSEQYF
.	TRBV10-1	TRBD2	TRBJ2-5	TGCGCCAGCAGTGGGGGACTAGTGAAGTACTTC	CASSGGLVKYF
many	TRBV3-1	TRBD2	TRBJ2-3	TGTGCCAGCAGCCAAGATCAGGGACTAGCACCTTATGGGGCGCAGTATTTT	CASSQDQGLAPYGAQYF
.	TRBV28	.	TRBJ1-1	TGTGCCAGCAGCTCTCCTTCGATTCAGGGGACTAACACTGAAGCTTTCTTT	CASSSPSIQGTNTEAFF
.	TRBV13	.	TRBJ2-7	TGTGCCAGCAGCTCCACAAGGGGGGTGCAGTACTTC	CASSSTRGVQYF
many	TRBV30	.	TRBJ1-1	TGTGCCTGGAGTGCCTCCTCCGGGAGCACTGAAGCTTTCTTT	CAWSASSGSTEAFF
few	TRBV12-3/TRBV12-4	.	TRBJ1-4	TGTGCCAGCAGCCACGGGGGGGGCTCTAATGAAAAACTGTTTTTT	CASSHGGGSNEKLFF
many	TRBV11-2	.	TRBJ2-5	TGTGCCAGCAGCTTAGTCGCGGACGGGAGTGGAGAGACCCAGTACTTC	CASSLVADGSGETQYF
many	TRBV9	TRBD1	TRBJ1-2	TGTGCCAGCAGGCAGACAGGGAACTATGGCTACACCTTC	CASRQTGNYGYTF
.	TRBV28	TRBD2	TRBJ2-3	TGTGCCAGCAGTTTTTTCGGGAGGGCCTGGGATACAGATACGCAGTATTTT	CASSFFGRAWDTDTQYF
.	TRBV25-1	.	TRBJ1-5	TGTGCCAGCAGTGAGTCCGAGTCCCTGGGGATCACGCCCCAGCATTTT	CASSESESLGITPQHF
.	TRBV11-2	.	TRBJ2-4	TGTGCCAGCAGCGCGATCGGGACGGGGGACTTAGCCAAAAACATTCAGTACTTC	CASSAIGTGDLAKNIQYF
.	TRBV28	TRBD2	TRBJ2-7	TGTGCCAGCAGCAAACCCGGGACTAGCAAGTATGAGCAGTACTTC	CASSKPGTSKYEQYF
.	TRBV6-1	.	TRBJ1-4	TGTGCCAGCAGTGAATTAATCGGAAAACTGTTTTTT	CASSELIGKLFF
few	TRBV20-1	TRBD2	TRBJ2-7	TGCAGTGCTAGAGTTCCGGGACTAGCGTTCTACGAGCAGTACTTC	CSARVPGLAFYEQYF
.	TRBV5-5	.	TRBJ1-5	TGTGCCAGCAGCTTTGACCTCTTAAGGAATCAGCCCCAGCATTTT	CASSFDLLRNQPQHF
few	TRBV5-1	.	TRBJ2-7	TGCGCCAGCAGCTTGTACCTAGCTCAGGACGAGCAGTACTTC	CASSLYLAQDEQYF
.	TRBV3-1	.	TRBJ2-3	TGTGCCAGCAGCGCCTATGGGGAGGATACTACAGATACGCAGTATTTT	CASSAYGEDTTDTQYF
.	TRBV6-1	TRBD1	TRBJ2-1	TGTGCCAGCACCGCCGACAGGGGCGACTACAATGAGCAGTTCTTC	CASTADRGDYNEQFF
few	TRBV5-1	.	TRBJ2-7	TGCGCCAGCAGTCCCGGAAGCACCTTCTACGAGCAGTACTTC	CASSPGSTFYEQYF
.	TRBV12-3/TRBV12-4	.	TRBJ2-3	TGTGCCAGCAGTTTATTCCGGCGTTTTGAGACAGATACGCAGTATTTT	CASSLFRRFETDTQYF
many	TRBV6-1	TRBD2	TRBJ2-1	TGTGCCAGCAGATCTACTAGCGGCTCCTACAATGAGCAGTTCTTC	CASRSTSGSYNEQFF
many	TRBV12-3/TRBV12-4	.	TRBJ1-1	TGTGCCAGCAGTCTAAGGCAGGGCTCTTCGAACACTGAAGCTTTCTTT	CASSLRQGSSNTEAFF
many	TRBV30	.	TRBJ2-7	TGTGCCTGGACGCGTCAGGGAGGCGAGCAGTACTTC	CAWTRQGGEQYF
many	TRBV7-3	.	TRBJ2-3	TGTGCCAGCAGCTTAAGTACTAGCACAGATACGCAGTATTTT	CASSLSTSTDTQYF
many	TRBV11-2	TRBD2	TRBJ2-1	TGTGCCAGCAGCGCCGAACTAGCGGCTAATGAGCAGTTCTTC	CASSAELAANEQFF
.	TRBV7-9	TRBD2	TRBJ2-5	TGTGCCAGCAGCTTAGTCCTAGCGGGGATGGAGACCCAGTACTTC	CASSLVLAGMETQYF
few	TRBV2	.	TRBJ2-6	TGTGCCAGCAGCGTAGACAGGACGAGCTCTGGGGCCAACGTCCTGACTTTC	CASSVDRTSSGANVLTF
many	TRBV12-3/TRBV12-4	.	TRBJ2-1	TGTGCCAGCAGTTTGCGGGTTTCCTCCTACAATGAGCAGTTCTTC	CASSLRVSSYNEQFF
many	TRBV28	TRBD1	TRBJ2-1	TGTGCCAGCAGTTCCTCCGGGACAGGGGGCTACAATGAGCAGTTCTTC	CASSSSGTGGYNEQFF
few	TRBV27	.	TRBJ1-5	TGTGCCAGCAGTTTATCTGGCAGGTGGAATCAGCCCCAGCATTTT	CASSLSGRWNQPQHF
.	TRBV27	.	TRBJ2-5	TGTGCCAGCACCCATCTGAGGGAAGCAGGGCTTATTGAGACCCAGTACTTC	CASTHLREAGLIETQYF
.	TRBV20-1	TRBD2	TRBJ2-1	TGCAGTGCCCCGGACAGAAAGGGACTAGCGGTAAACAATGAGCAGTTCTTC	CSAPDRKGLAVNNEQFF
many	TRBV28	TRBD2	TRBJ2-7	TGTGCCAGCAGCTTAGGCGGGGGCTCCTACGAGCAGTACTTC	CASSLGGGSYEQYF
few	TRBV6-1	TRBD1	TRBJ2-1	TGTGCCAGCAGGCGGGACAGGAGGCCTGAGCAGTTCTTC	CASRRDRRPEQFF
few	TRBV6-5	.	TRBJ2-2	TGTGCCAGCAGTTATAGGCAGGGGTTAAGGGGCACCGGGGAGCTGTTTTTT	CASSYRQGLRGTGELFF
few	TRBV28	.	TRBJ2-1	TGTGCCAGCAGAGAATCCGGGACAATCGATGAGCAGTTCTTC	CASRESGTIDEQFF
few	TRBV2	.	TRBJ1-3	TGTGCCAGCAGTGAATGGGGGTTGGGAAACACCATATATTTT	CASSEWGLGNTIYF
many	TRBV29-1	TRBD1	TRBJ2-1	TGCAGCGTTGAAGACCCAAATAGGACAGGGAAAATATACAATGAGCAGTTCTTC	CSVEDPNRTGKIYNEQFF
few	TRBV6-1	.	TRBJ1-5	TGTGCCAGCAGCTATGGGGTGAGTCAGCCCCAGCATTTT	CASSYGVSQPQHF
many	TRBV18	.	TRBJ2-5	TGTGCCAGCTCACCCCCTAGCAACCAAGAGACCCAGTACTTC	CASSPPSNQETQYF
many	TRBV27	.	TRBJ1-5	TGTGCCAGCAGTTTTTTCTCCAGGCTCAATCAGCCCCAGCATTTT	CASSFFSRLNQPQHF
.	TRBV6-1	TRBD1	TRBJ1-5	TGTGCCAGCAGTCGGACAGGGGGCGATCAGCCCCAGCATTTT	CASSRTGGDQPQHF